The 4 T cell receptor beta chains listed next were all sequenced from one sample in a study of blood T cells in healthy people across ages. It was with a sample-barcoded 5' primer and a J-beta primer mix that a second PCR of roughly 7 to 12 cycles was run. In TCRdb, the 5' RACE reads were re-called with MiXCR into one record per CDR3 protein. The sample carries hundreds of thousands of distinct CDR3 sequences, about 44% recorded once. Sequenced material: blood. These receptors all come from a man aged 25-45 years in good health.

V gene TRBV18 combines with J gene TRBJ1-1; TRBD1 might be the D (5 bases). The germline CDR1 and CDR2 sequences are KGHSH and LQKENI. Deletions cut 0 bases from V and 1 base from J, with 9 bases between. This CDR3 comprises 15 residues. The CDR3 is CASSPPGTGNTEAFF. The CDR3 bases are TGTGCCAGCTCACCACCCGGGACGGGGAACACTGAAGCTTTCTTT.

This chain uses TRBV20-1 with TRBJ2-3; the D is unclear. V was clipped by 6 bases and J by 2 bases, with 12 bases between them. CDR3 length: 13 amino acids. Looked up from germline, CDR1 is DFQATT and CDR2 is SNEGSKA (reference sequence). Here the CDR3 DNA reads TGCAGTGCCCGCTCTGGACCCACAGATACGCAGTATTTT. Its protein is CSARSGPTDTQYF.

The chain employs TRBV30 and TRBJ2-1; 10 positions agree with TRBD2. CDR1 is GTSNPN and CDR2 is SVGIG in the germline V gene (reference sequence). Trimming took 8 bases from V and 5 from J; bases not matched to a gene: 6. The CDR3 is 13 amino acids. CDR3 residues: CAGGLANNNEQFF. Here the CDR3 DNA reads TGTGCCGGGGGACTAGCGAACAACAATGAGCAGTTCTTC. Drawing the rest from reference TRBV30 and TRBJ2-1, the complete variable domain is SQTIHQWPATLVQPVGSPLSLECTVEGTSNPNLYWYRQAAGRGLQLLFYSVGIGQISSEVPQNLSASRPQDRQFILSSKKLLLSDSGFYLCAGGLANNNEQFFGPGTRLTVL.

The chain joins TRBV7-2 to TRBJ2-2; D is unclear. With 5 bases removed from V and 3 bases from J, the gap between germline ends came to 4 bases. The CDR3 totals 12 residues. In germline, CDR1 is SGHTA, CDR2 FQGNSA. The CDR3 loop reads CASSTYTGELFF. CDR3 DNA: TGTGCCAGCAGCACATACACCGGGGAGCTGTTTTTT.